This T cell receptor (beta chain) originates from a study of Tregs in tolerant kidney transplant recipients (dated by TCRdb to between 2019 and 2020). Regarding the study in general: The transplants used related donors along with nonmyeloablative bone marrow transplantation, and in the human trials mixed chimerism was transient. Before combined kidney and bone marrow transplantation, this study identified donor-specific regulatory T cells using TCRbeta sequencing and then followed those same cells after transplant. Beyond this particular receptor, the publication reports: Biological reproducibility was not examined directly, but technical replication error appeared to be minimal. In tolerant patients, the expansion of donor-specific Tregs was greater than global Treg expansion, suggesting that the expansion was antigen-driven rather than nonspecific. Expanding Tregs with activated donor B cells appeared to identify the most biologically relevant and donor-specific TCRbeta repertoire. PCR primers changed over time for some patients, so nucleotide-level comparison across those patients' samples was not possible. Because only a small number of patients were included, the study had limitations, and the results will need to be validated in larger populations as well as under other immunosuppression protocols.

Remarks on this clone: This receptor's antigen is unknown. The input lacks base qualities; no much larger clone sits a single base away.

The sample's time point, from its label and the paper: blood sample drawn before combined kidney and bone marrow transplant. Thawed PBMCs were FACS-sorted into unstimulated Tregs (CD4+CD25+CD127-), CD4+ non-Tregs (CD4+CD25-), CD4 cells and CD8 cells. The patients were a few recipients of combined kidney and bone marrow transplants from the ITN036ST trial, and samples were available only for these trial subjects. Healthy control blood was processed to PBMCs with a Ficoll density gradient and then cryopreserved, whereas patient PBMCs were collected both before and after transplant. For TCRbeta CDR3 sequencing, genomic DNA from the sorted cells was extracted using the QIAGEN DNeasy Blood and Tissue Kit. High-throughput TCRbeta CDR3 sequencing was carried out commercially through immunoSEQ, with PCR amplification with bias correction and internal controls included. The authors processed their data as follows. Unique productive TCRbeta sequences were defined by CDR3 nucleotide sequence where primers matched, and otherwise by CDR3 amino acid sequence together with Vbeta and Jbeta genes. As a correction for sorting error, sequences shared between sorted populations at a frequency ratio of 2:1 or less were discarded, and the remaining shared sequences were assigned to the higher population. Donor-reactive sequences were defined as at least 5-fold expanded in CFSE-low cells versus unstimulated cells, with frequency of at least 0.01% in CFSE-low cells. Jensen-Shannon divergence calculated on the top 100 TCRbeta sequences ranked by frequency was used to measure repertoire divergence. When a sample had multiple sequencing runs, each run was corrected for sorting error separately and the runs were then pooled. In its TCRdb copy, this immuneACCESS table keeps in-frame sequences only and misses some clones. Where compared with another copy, unresolved V genes explain less than half of these, and the others have no known cause. Clone size and the V and J calls come from that table; the DNA yielded D and trimming. Here the sample has about 94,000 clones; 80% to 95% occur a single time. Of the sample, approximately 0.5% falls within the top ten clones.

There are 14 amino acids in the CDR3, from cysteine to phenylalanine inclusive. Of all the DNA, just the CDR3 is kept, 42 bases in frame from base 1. Trimming costs V 7 bases and J 5 bases, and their ends lie 15 bases apart. CDR1 is given as SGHAT and CDR2 as FQNNGV, both from the germline V gene. Sequencing used CD4+ T cells from blood, obtained before the transplant. The TCR sequence derives from a human donor who received a combined kidney and bone marrow transplant. The V and J segments used are TRBV11-2 and TRBJ2-1; a tentative D match to TRBD2 spans 5 bases. The nucleotide sequence reads TGTGCCAGCATGCCAAGCGCCGGGAACAATGAGCAGTTCTTC. This codes for CASMPSAGNNEQFF.